What follows is one T cell receptor beta chain and its context. Its cognate antigen is unknown. V lost 6 bases and J lost 10, with 16 bases in between. This CDR3 comprises 13 residues. In germline, CDR1 is MNHNS, CDR2 SASEGT. Documented time point: week 35, safety follow-up. With topical imiquimod, each dose of the vaccine consisted of 300 ug of mutant IDH1 20-mer peptide. The sample comes from a study of a mutant IDH1 vaccine in newly diagnosed glioma. For the study at large: Vaccines were begun 4-6 weeks after radiotherapy alone, or with temozolomide cycles.

The assay was immunoSEQ multiplex PCR, and TCRdb's table has in-frame clones only and misses some. This table has roughly 69,000 clones, roughly 86% appearing once. The specimen comprised PBMCs, sampled from a glioma patient whose treatment included an IDH1 peptide vaccine. V usage is TRBV6-1 and J usage is TRBJ2-1; maybe TRBD2 (6 bases). The clonotype was recovered from a man aged 25 to 45 with glioma. The CDR3 nucleotides read TGTGCCAGCAGGCGCGGGAAGAAGTTAGAGCAGTTCTTC. Translating it yields CASRRGKKLEQFF.